Shown below are 17 T cell receptor beta chains from a single sample sequenced in a study of tumor and adjacent non-tumor tissue in lung cancer. TCRbeta libraries were built with three rounds of nested PCR, modified from ARM-PCR. Each CDR3 protein is one row after TCRdb ran MiXCR on the multiplex PCR reads. The top ten hold around 27% of the sample, which has 200,000 to 250,000 distinct CDR3 sequences, roughly 70% seen once. The template was RNA from unsorted bulk tissue. The sample consisted of lung tumor tissue. The origin of the receptors is a man in his 60s with non-small cell lung cancer.

Of note for this clonotype: This may stem from a read error, because a much larger clone lies one nucleotide away. A read error is likely, as this CDR3 ends without the conserved phenylalanine or tryptophan. The chain links TRBV20-1 to TRBJ2-5; D might be TRBD1 (5 bases). The CDR3 is 14 amino acids. The germline V and J ends were trimmed by 3 bases and 0 bases, with 11 bases remaining between them. Germline loops: CDR1 DFQATT, CDR2 SNEGSKA (reference sequence). The CDR3 DNA follows: TGCAGTGCTAGGGGGCTCCATTACCAAGAGACCCAGTACATC. It yields the protein CSARGLHYQETQYI.

To note about this clonotype: One base away lies a much larger clone, so this may be a sequencing read error. The CDR3 ends on some other residue instead of the conserved phenylalanine or tryptophan, so this is likely a read error. The chain carries TRBV11-2 and TRBJ2-2, with D perhaps assigned TRBD1 or TRBD2 (5 bases each). The CDR3 consists of 16 residues. The germline gives CDR1 SGHAT, CDR2 FQNNGV. Written as DNA, the CDR3 is TGTGCCAGCGGCTTAGTGCAGGGAGCGAACACCGGGGAGCTGTTTTAT. It is translated as CASGLVQGANTGELFY.

This clonotype was observed many times. The chain employs TRBV28 and TRBJ2-1; maybe TRBD2 (6 bases). V shed 6 bases and J shed 4 bases, with 16 bases lying between them. Germline CDR1 is MDHEN and CDR2 is SYDVKM. This CDR3 spans 15 amino acids. This CDR3 reads CASSRAGRVYNEQFF. Here the CDR3 DNA reads TGTGCCAGCAGCAGAGCGGGCCGGGTTTACAATGAGCAGTTCTTC.

The rearrangement uses TRBV6-2 or TRBV6-3 and TRBJ2-5; TRBD2 matches at 11 bases. CDR3 size: 18 residues. Germline V gene sequence: CDR1 MNHEY, CDR2 SVGEGT. J lost 0 bases, V lost 1 base, and 7 bases had no gene match. Here the CDR3 reads CASSYFTSGSRYQETQYF. DNA of the CDR3: TGTGCCAGCAGTTACTTTACTAGCGGGAGCAGGTACCAAGAGACCCAGTACTTC.

Remarks on this clonotype: The conserved phenylalanine or tryptophan normally closing the CDR3 is absent here, so this likely arose from a read error. The chain couples TRBV6-1 to TRBJ1-1; TRBD1 is a possible D gene (6 bases). Trimming removed 3 bases at V and 6 bases at J, with 14 bases between. Germline-derived CDR1 and CDR2 are MNHNS and SASEGT. The CDR3 totals 14 residues. CDR3 coding DNA: TGTGCCAGCAGTGATCGGGGGGCCAGTGCTGAAGCTTTCATT. Translated, it gives CASSDRGASAEAFI.

The table lists this clonotype with a few counts. This may come from a read error, since a much larger clone is one base off. The V gene is TRBV6-2 or TRBV6-3, the J gene TRBJ2-3; 13 bases are a match to TRBD2. The germline V gene encodes CDR1 MNHEY and CDR2 SVGEGT. The CDR3 length is 14 residues. As DNA, the CDR3 is TGTGCCAGCGGACTAGCGGGAGAAGCAGATATGCAGTATTTT. It is translated as CASGLAGEADMQYF.

This clonotype was counted a single time. One end of the junction is discordant with germline, which a read error may explain. The chain employs TRBV5-4 and TRBJ2-3, with D hard to call. Germline V lookup: CDR1 SGHNT, CDR2 YYREEE (reference sequence). The CDR3 is 12 residues long. The DNA of the CDR3 is TGTGCCAGCAGCTTGTCTCTAGGCACGCAGTACTTT. Residues: CASSLSLGTQYF.

The CDR3: CSARRTADYKQYF. The CDR3 DNA reads TGCAGTGCTAGACGGACAGCCGATTACAAGCAGTACTTC. The J gene is TRBJ2-7, the V gene TRBV20-1; maybe TRBD1 (6 bases). V lost 2 bases to trimming and J lost 8 bases, with 16 bases between them. CDR1 is DFQATT and CDR2 is SNEGSKA in the germline V gene (reference sequence). This CDR3 has 13 amino acids.

A note on this clonotype: A read error may explain this, as a much larger clone is one base away. This rearrangement joins TRBV29-1 to TRBJ1-2; D is uncertain. Germline CDR1 and CDR2: SQVTM and ANQGSEA. This CDR3 region has 15 residues. V lost 4 bases and J 5 bases, leaving 20 bases between the germline ends. CDR3 amino acids: CSVVRTAEFKYGYTF. Here the CDR3 DNA reads TGCAGCGTTGTCAGGACGGCCGAATTTAAGTATGGCTACACCTTC.

For this clonotype: This may be a read error: a much more frequent sequence differs by one nucleotide. J is TRBJ2-1 and V is TRBV6-1, with D unclear. Germline CDR1 is MNHNS and CDR2 is SASEGT. The CDR3 has 16 amino acids. This CDR3 is CACSEEWVSSYNEQFF. CDR3 coding DNA: TGTGCCTGCAGTGAAGAGTGGGTTAGCTCCTACAATGAGCAGTTCTTC.

This chain connects TRBV6-5 to TRBJ2-5; D is undetermined. CDR1 and CDR2 from the germline V gene are MNHEY and SVGAGI. V was cut by 5 bases and J by 9 bases, with 19 bases left in between. This CDR3 region has 14 residues. The CDR3 nucleotides are TGTGCCAGCAGTGATACCATGACCGCGTGGGCCCAGTACTTC. This codes for CASSDTMTAWAQYF.

Ten or more counts support this clonotype. The chain employs TRBV29-1 and TRBJ2-5; the D gene is possibly TRBD2 (5 bases). This CDR3 comprises 15 residues. The ends were cut back, 6 bases at V and 0 bases at J, with 17 bases in the middle. Germline loops: CDR1 SQVTM, CDR2 ANQGSEA. CDR3 loop: CSVSARRRYQETQYF. The CDR3 DNA reads as TGCAGCGTCTCGGCGAGGCGGAGGTACCAAGAGACCCAGTACTTC.

This clonotype was observed once. Sequence at one end of the junction differs from germline and may be a read error. The CDR3 DNA follows: TGCAGCGTTGGGACTTTCACCTACGAACAGTACTTC. Translating gives CSVGTFTYEQYF. The gene calls are TRBV29-1 and TRBJ2-7; D is possibly TRBD2 (5 bases). The CDR3 totals 12 residues. Per the germline V gene, CDR1 is SQVTM and CDR2 is ANQGSEA.

This rearrangement joins TRBV5-4 to TRBJ2-5, with a tentative D call TRBD1 (6 bases). Trimming pared 4 bases from V and 5 bases from J, leaving 15 bases between. The CDR3 length is 14 residues. Germline values: CDR1 SGHNT, CDR2 YYREEE (reference sequence). In DNA, the CDR3 is TGTGCCAGCAGCCCAAGACAGGAGAGGGAGACCCAGTACTTC. Its translation is CASSPRQERETQYF.

The chain is built from TRBV11-2 and TRBJ1-5, with D perhaps TRBD1 (5 bases). The germline CDR1 and CDR2 sequences are SGHAT and FQNNGV. Trimming cost V 10 bases and J 6 bases, with 16 bases left between them. This CDR3 region has 13 residues. CDR3 protein: CANSRQQSQPQHF. The CDR3 DNA is TGTGCCAACAGTCGACAGCAAAGTCAGCCCCAGCATTTT.

In this sample, this clonotype turned up a few times. A much larger clone lies one base from this, so it may be a read error. This chain links TRBV6-5 with TRBJ1-1, with TRBD1 identical over 9 bases. This CDR3 has 15 amino acids. CDR1 is MNHEY and CDR2 is SVGAGI in the germline V gene. Here the CDR3 reads CASGYYGTGISEAFF. CDR3 bases: TGTGCCAGCGGTTACTACGGGACAGGGATTAGTGAAGCTTTCTTT.

This clonotype was found once. The CDR3 does not end in the conserved phenylalanine or tryptophan, so this is likely a read error. J is TRBJ2-7 and V is TRBV5-1, with 8 bases matching TRBD1. Germline trimming cut 4 bases from V and 4 bases from J; bases unmatched to any gene: 7. The CDR3 runs 14 residues. Per germline, CDR1 SGHRS and CDR2 YFSETQ. This chain's CDR3 is CASSLRQGKYEQYI. DNA for the CDR3: TGCGCCAGCAGCCTAAGACAGGGGAAATACGAGCAGTACATC.